The entry below describes one T cell receptor (beta chain). Germline values: CDR1 KGHSH, CDR2 LQKENI. The CDR3 has 13 amino acids. Trimming took 6 bases from V and 4 from J, leaving 11 bases between them. Using immunoSEQ multiplex PCR, the repertoire was profiled, and TCRdb retains in-frame clones only, with some absent. The sample lists over 200,000 clones, roughly 86% occurring once. This sample is drawn from a study of blood T cell repertoires in COVID-19. Study-level background: PBMCs, B-cell-depleted T cells, or T cells provided the cDNA or gDNA that made up the material.

This chain links TRBV18 with TRBJ2-3; D might be TRBD2 (5 bases). The clonotype originates from a woman aged 55-70 years with acute or convalescent COVID-19. Sequenced input: peripheral blood. CDR3 in amino acids: CASSRQRADTQYF. In nucleotides, the CDR3 is TGTGCCAGCTCGCGGCAGAGGGCAGATACGCAGTATTTT.